This TCR beta chain is from a study of control samples from healthy donors and cancer patients. The ends were cut back, 6 bases at V and 2 bases at J, with 13 bases in the middle. The CDR3 spans 14 residues. In germline, CDR1 is SGHTA, CDR2 FQGNSA. Generated by immunoSEQ multiplex PCR, the TCRdb table keeps only in-frame clones and is missing some. Among just over 150,000 clones listed, approximately 90% were seen once. The source is a man younger than 45 in good health. Sequences were obtained from blood. This chain links TRBV7-2 with TRBJ1-1; D might be TRBD1 (5 bases). CDR3 in amino acids: CASRLQQGNTEAFF. DNA for the CDR3: TGTGCCAGCAGACTCCAGCAGGGAAACACTGAAGCTTTCTTT.